What follows are 20 T cell receptor beta chains derived from one specimen sequenced in a study of spatial heterogeneity in lung cancer. MiXCR, applied by TCRdb to the 5' RACE reads, yields one record per CDR3 protein. Of about 43,000 distinct CDR3 sequences in the sample, 20% to 25% were seen once. The sample's time point: blood at routine non-recurrence follow-up after resection. Sample: PBMCs, taken at follow-up. All receptors derive from a female donor with early-stage non-small cell lung cancer.

V and J are TRBV9 and TRBJ1-1; D call uncertain. Germline values: CDR1 SGDLS, CDR2 YYNGEE. The CDR3 has 14 amino acids. Deletions cut 0 bases from V and 5 bases from J, with 11 bases between. The CDR3 DNA reads as TGTGCCAGCAGCGTAGAAGGTTCTCTGACTGAAGCTTTCTTT. Its protein product is CASSVEGSLTEAFF.

This clonotype occurred a few times. This chain uses TRBV20-1 with TRBJ2-1, with D possibly matching TRBD1 (5 bases). The length of the CDR3 is 13 residues. V lost 6 bases and J 8 bases, leaving 17 bases between the germline ends. Germline lookup yields CDR1 DFQATT and CDR2 SNEGSKA (reference sequence). The CDR3 coding sequence is TGCAGTGCCCCGAAGGGGTTTGGCGATGAGCAGTTCTTC. Protein product: CSAPKGFGDEQFF.

The chain employs TRBV5-5 and TRBJ2-5, with D possibly TRBD2 on 5 matching bases. CDR1 and CDR2 from the germline V gene are SGHKS and YYEKEE (reference sequence). There are 13 residues in the CDR3. Trimming cost V 3 bases and J 5 bases, with 11 bases left between them. CDR3 DNA sequence: TGTGCCAGCAGCTGGACTCCCGGGGAGACCCAGTACTTC. Encoded protein: CASSWTPGETQYF. Full variable domain (missing parts from reference TRBV5-5 and TRBJ2-5): DAGVTQSPTHLIKTRGQQVTLRCSPISGHKSVSWYQQVLGQGPQFIFQYYEKEERGRGNFPDRFSARQFPNYSSELNVNALLLGDSALYLCASSWTPGETQYFGPGTRLLVL.

DNA of the CDR3: TGTGCCAGCAGTGAATATGGGGGAGTTGAAAAACTGTTTTTT. Translating it yields CASSEYGGVEKLFF. This sequence joins TRBV25-1 and TRBJ1-4, with a possible D match to TRBD1 (5 bases). This CDR3 has 14 residues. Trimming stripped 0 bases from V and 7 bases from J, with 9 bases between. The germline gives CDR1 MGHDK, CDR2 SYGVNS.

V usage is TRBV7-2 and J usage is TRBJ1-3; 9 bases map to TRBD1. This CDR3 spans 15 amino acids. V dropped 3 bases and J dropped 0; count of bases not matched to a gene: 0. The germline gives CDR1 SGHTA, CDR2 FQGNSA. The CDR3 DNA reads TGTGCCAGCAGCTTGGGACAGGGCTCTGGAAACACCATATATTTT. It yields the protein CASSLGQGSGNTIYF.

This clonotype was picked up a small number of times. The V call is TRBV24-1, the J call TRBJ1-3; no definite D call. Germline CDR1 and CDR2: KGHDR and SFDVKD. The germline V and J ends were trimmed by 9 bases and 0 bases, with 11 bases remaining between them. The CDR3 is 14 residues long. The CDR3 region is CATYTPNSGNTIYF. For the CDR3, the DNA is TGTGCCACCTACACGCCGAACTCTGGAAACACCATATATTTT.

This clonotype was detected a few times. V is TRBV5-1 and J is TRBJ2-5; the match to TRBD2 covers 8 bases. Germline V gene lookup returns CDR1 SGHRS and CDR2 YFSETQ. The J segment lost 1 base and the V segment lost 7 bases, leaving 6 bases of the junction unmatched. The CDR3 consists of 14 residues. CDR3 DNA sequence: TGCGCCAGCGGGTTAGCGGGGCTCCAAGAGACCCAGTACTTC. It yields the protein CASGLAGLQETQYF.

The chain recombines TRBV5-1 with TRBJ2-3; TRBD1 aligns across 7 bases. With V trimmed by 3 bases and J by 4 bases, 8 bases remained unmatched. The germline V gene has CDR1 SGHRS and CDR2 YFSETQ. This CDR3 has 15 residues. The CDR3 DNA reads TGCGCCAGCAGCTGGACAGGAACCGGGGCAGATACGCAGTATTTT. The encoded protein is CASSWTGTGADTQYF.

The chain is built from TRBV12-5 and TRBJ1-2; possible D gene TRBD1, 5 bases. V lost 6 bases, J lost 0 bases, and 11 bases lay in between. Germline CDR1 is LGHNT and CDR2 is FRNRAP. The CDR3 length is 14 residues. As DNA, the CDR3 is TGTGCTAGTGGACCGACAGTTACTAACTATGGCTACACCTTC. Encoded protein: CASGPTVTNYGYTF.

This clonotype was counted many times. The chain combines TRBV27 with TRBJ2-5; D might be TRBD2 (6 bases). Deletions cut 4 bases from V and 4 bases from J, with 19 bases between. Germline CDR1 and CDR2: MNHEY and SMNVEV (reference sequence). The CDR3 has 16 residues. The CDR3 DNA reads TGTGCCAGCAGTTCGACCTCGGCGGGATATACAGAGACCCAGTACTTC. Protein sequence: CASSSTSAGYTETQYF.

This clonotype has more than one count but fewer than ten. The chain carries TRBV20-1 and TRBJ2-4, with 9 bases fitting TRBD2. Losses at the gene ends were 1 base for V and 7 bases for J; bases not matched to a gene: 8. Germline values: CDR1 DFQATT, CDR2 SNEGSKA (reference sequence). This CDR3 spans 15 amino acids. CDR3 sequence reads: CSARAASGVMNIQYF. DNA for the CDR3: TGCAGTGCTAGAGCCGCTAGCGGGGTTATGAACATTCAGTACTTC.

The chain employs TRBV27 and TRBJ2-3, with 16 bases aligning to TRBD2. Germline lookup yields CDR1 MNHEY and CDR2 SMNVEV (reference sequence). J lost 4 bases, V lost 6 bases, and 4 bases had no gene match. CDR3 size: 16 residues. CDR3 in amino acids: CASRVGLAGGADTQYF. CDR3 nucleotide sequence: TGTGCCAGCAGGGTGGGACTAGCGGGAGGGGCAGATACGCAGTATTTT.

Details on this clonotype: Mismatch with germline at one junction end may stem from a read error. This chain links TRBV7-9 with TRBJ2-1, with 10 bases aligning to TRBD2. In germline, CDR1 is SEHNR, CDR2 FQNEAQ (reference sequence). The CDR3 covers 14 residues. CDR3 coding DNA: TGTGTCAGCAGCTTAAGCGGGAGGGCCGATGAGCAGTTCTTC. Translated, it gives CVSSLSGRADEQFF.

The chain links TRBV20-1 to TRBJ1-3, with D possibly matching TRBD1 (6 bases). The V and J ends lost 3 bases and 2 bases respectively, with 11 bases between them. Looked up from germline, CDR1 is DFQATT and CDR2 is SNEGSKA (reference sequence). The CDR3 is 14 amino acids. CDR3 nucleotide sequence: TGCAGTGCTAGTCCGACAGGTGCTGGAAACACCATATATTTT. Its translation is CSASPTGAGNTIYF.

This clonotype was seen ten or more times. The V call is TRBV18, the J call TRBJ1-1, with no clear D. Per the germline V gene, CDR1 is KGHSH and CDR2 is LQKENI. The CDR3 has 14 residues. The V end was cut by 6 bases, the J end by 4 bases, with 15 bases between. CDR3 sequence: CASSRTEASTEAFF. The DNA for the CDR3 is TGTGCCAGCTCTCGGACGGAGGCGAGCACTGAAGCTTTCTTT.

This clonotype was detected many times. The chain recombines TRBV9 with TRBJ2-1; TRBD2 matches at 9 bases. Germline lookup yields CDR1 SGDLS and CDR2 YYNGEE. The CDR3 has 15 amino acids. J gave up 1 base and V 6 bases, and 5 bases lay outside the gene matches. CDR3 sequence (DNA): TGTGCCAGCACATTTAGCGGGGGTTCCTACAATGAGCAGTTCTTC. It is translated as CASTFSGGSYNEQFF.

This rearrangement joins TRBV29-1 to TRBJ2-7; the match to TRBD1 covers 8 bases. Trimming removed 5 bases from V and 5 bases from J; junction bases left unmatched: 14. CDR3 length: 15 amino acids. CDR1 and CDR2 (germline): SQVTM, ANQGSEA. CDR3 DNA sequence: TGCAGCGTTCTCAGCCCAGGGGGCGTCTTCAACGAGCAGTACTTC. Its translation: CSVLSPGGVFNEQYF.

This sequence joins TRBV20-1 and TRBJ2-5; D tentatively reads TRBD1 or TRBD2 (6 bases each). This CDR3 contains 15 residues. CDR1 and CDR2 (germline): DFQATT, SNEGSKA (reference sequence). Trimming shortened V by 3 bases and J by 4 bases, and 18 bases separated the two germline ends. CDR3 amino acids: CSASSLQGRGETQYF. As DNA, the CDR3 is TGCAGTGCTAGCTCCCTTCAGGGGCGGGGAGAGACCCAGTACTTC.

This chain joins TRBV20-1 and TRBJ2-1; D possibly corresponds to TRBD2 (6 bases). Germline values: CDR1 DFQATT, CDR2 SNEGSKA (reference sequence). There are 13 residues in the CDR3. Between the trimmed V and J ends, which lost 1 base and 5 bases, there was a span of 9 bases. The CDR3 loop is CSARGDWDNEQFF. CDR3 DNA: TGCAGTGCTAGAGGGGACTGGGACAATGAGCAGTTCTTC.

This rearrangement joins TRBV6-2 or TRBV6-3 to TRBJ2-5; D remains ambiguous. Deletions cut 1 base from V and 2 bases from J, with 8 bases between. This CDR3 comprises 14 residues. Per germline, CDR1 MNHEY and CDR2 SVGEGT. The CDR3 bases are TGTGCCAGCAGTTACTATACCGCACAAGAGACCCAGTACTTC. Its protein product is CASSYYTAQETQYF.